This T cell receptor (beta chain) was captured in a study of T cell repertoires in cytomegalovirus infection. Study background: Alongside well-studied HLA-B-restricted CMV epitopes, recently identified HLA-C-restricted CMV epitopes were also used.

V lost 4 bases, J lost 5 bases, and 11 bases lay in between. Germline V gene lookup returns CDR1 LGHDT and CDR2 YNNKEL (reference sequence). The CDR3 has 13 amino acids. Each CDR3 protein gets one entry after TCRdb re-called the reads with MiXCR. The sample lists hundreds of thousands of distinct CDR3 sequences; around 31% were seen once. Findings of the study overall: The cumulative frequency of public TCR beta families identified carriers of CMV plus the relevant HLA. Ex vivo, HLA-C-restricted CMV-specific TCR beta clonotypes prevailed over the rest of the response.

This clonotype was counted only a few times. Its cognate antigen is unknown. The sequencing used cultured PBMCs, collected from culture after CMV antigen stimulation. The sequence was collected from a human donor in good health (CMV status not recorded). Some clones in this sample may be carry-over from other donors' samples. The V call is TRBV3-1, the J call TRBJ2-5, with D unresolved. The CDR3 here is CASSPSIRETQYF. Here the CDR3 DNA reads TGTGCCAGCAGCCCCTCTATACGTGAGACCCAGTACTTC.